Sequencing of this T cell receptor beta chain was carried out in a study of blood T cell repertoires in COVID-19. Study as a whole: Acute-phase and convalescent COVID-19 samples originated in the United States, Italy and Spain. Sample material is recorded as cDNA or gDNA derived from T cells, B-cell-depleted T cells, or PBMCs.

Original methodology: Estimates of nucleated cell counts were drawn from the amplification of reference gene primers. The protocol was immunoSEQ multiplex PCR, while the TCRdb copy is restricted to in-frame clones and leaves out a portion. The DNA was the basis for D and trimming; V, J and clone size are from that table. The repertoire holds some 250,000 clones, with roughly 77% as singletons. V lost 1 base, J lost 1 base, and 4 bases stayed unmatched. This CDR3 has 15 residues. Germline CDR1 is SGHRS and CDR2 is YFSETQ. The rearrangement uses TRBV5-1 and TRBJ2-5, with 7 nucleotides matching TRBD1. The sample taken for sequencing was peripheral blood. This receptor was taken from an elderly woman with acute or convalescent COVID-19. The CDR3 spells CASSLYGTVQETQYF. The CDR3 region has the DNA TGCGCCAGCAGCTTGTACGGGACAGTCCAAGAGACCCAGTACTTC.